This T cell receptor (beta chain) emerged from a study of monozygotic twins with inflammatory bowel disease. Total RNA isolation used whole blood (no T cell sorting was performed). There are 14 residues in the CDR3. CDR1 WSHSY and CDR2 SAAADI come from the germline V gene. Amplification used two nested PCRs: roughly 17 cycles, then 9 cycles, on TCRalpha/TCRbeta cDNA. TCRdb re-called the 5' RACE reads and catalogs CDR3 proteins one per entry, DNA excluded. Reported are fewer than 200,000 distinct CDR3 sequences; the ten largest clones contain over 2.5%. The clonotype originates from a human donor with ulcerative colitis or Crohn's disease, or a healthy co-twin of an affected twin (not recorded which). The sample consisted of blood. V gene TRBV10-2 combines with J gene TRBJ2-5; TCRdb outputs TRBD1, but without DNA this stays unchecked. CDR3 protein: CASSAAGGWETQYF.